This T cell receptor (beta chain) was recorded in a study of blood T cell repertoires in COVID-19. About the study: PBMCs, B-cell-depleted T cells, or T cells provided the cDNA or gDNA that made up the material.

The assay was immunoSEQ multiplex PCR, and TCRdb's table has in-frame clones only and misses some. The profile shows 250,000 or so clones, approximately 87% of them singletons. In this sample, this clone turned up once. V was cut by 3 bases and J by 2 bases, with 11 bases left in between. The CDR3 runs 16 residues. CDR1 is SGHNT and CDR2 is YENEEA in the germline V gene. The sample comprised peripheral blood. The sequence derives from a man between 60 and 75 years old with acute or convalescent COVID-19. The chain carries TRBV11-3 and TRBJ2-6, with a weak D call TRBD1 (6 bases). The chain's CDR3 is CASSFTRGAGANVLTF. CDR3 coding DNA: TGTGCCAGCAGCTTTACCAGGGGCGCTGGGGCCAACGTCCTGACTTTC.